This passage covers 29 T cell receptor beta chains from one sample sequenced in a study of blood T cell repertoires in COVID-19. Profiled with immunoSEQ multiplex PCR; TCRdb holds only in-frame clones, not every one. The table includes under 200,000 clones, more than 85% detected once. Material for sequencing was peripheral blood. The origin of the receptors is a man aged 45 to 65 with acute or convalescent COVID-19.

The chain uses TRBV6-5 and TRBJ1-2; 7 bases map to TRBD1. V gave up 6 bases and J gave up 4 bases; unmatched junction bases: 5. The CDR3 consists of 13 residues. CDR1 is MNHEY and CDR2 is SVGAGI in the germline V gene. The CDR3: CASSKQGTYGYTF. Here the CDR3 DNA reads TGTGCCAGCAGCAAACAGGGGACCTATGGCTACACCTTC.

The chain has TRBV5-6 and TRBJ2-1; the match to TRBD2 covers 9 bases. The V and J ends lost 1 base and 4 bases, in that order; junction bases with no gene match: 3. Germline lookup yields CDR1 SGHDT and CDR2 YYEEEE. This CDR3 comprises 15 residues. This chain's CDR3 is CASSLNSGRYNEQFF. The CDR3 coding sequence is TGTGCCAGCAGCTTGAATAGCGGGAGATACAATGAGCAGTTCTTC.

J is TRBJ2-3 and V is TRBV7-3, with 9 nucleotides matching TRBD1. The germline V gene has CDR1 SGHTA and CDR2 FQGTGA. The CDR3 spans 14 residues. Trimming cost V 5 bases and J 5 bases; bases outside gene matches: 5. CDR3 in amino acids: CASSPDRGKDTQYF. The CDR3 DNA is TGTGCCAGCAGCCCGGACAGGGGTAAAGATACGCAGTATTTT.

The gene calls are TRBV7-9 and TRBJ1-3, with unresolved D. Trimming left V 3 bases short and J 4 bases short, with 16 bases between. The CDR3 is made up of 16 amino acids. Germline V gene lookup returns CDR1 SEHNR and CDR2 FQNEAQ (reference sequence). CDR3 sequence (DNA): TGTGCCAGCAGCTTCGAACGGGGAGTCCAAGGAAACACCATATATTTT. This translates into CASSFERGVQGNTIYF. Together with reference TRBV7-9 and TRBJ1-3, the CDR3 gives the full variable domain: DTGVSQNPRHKITKRGQNVTFRCDPISEHNRLYWYRQTLGQGPEFLTYFQNEAQLEKSRLLSDRFSAERPKGSFSTLEIQRTEQGDSAMYLCASSFERGVQGNTIYFGEGSWLTVV.

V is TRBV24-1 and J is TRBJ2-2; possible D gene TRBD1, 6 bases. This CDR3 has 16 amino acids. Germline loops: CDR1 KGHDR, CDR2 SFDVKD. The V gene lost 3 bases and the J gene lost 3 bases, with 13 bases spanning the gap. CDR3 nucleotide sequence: TGTGCCACCAGTGATACAGGGAAGTCTCACACCGGGGAGCTGTTTTTT. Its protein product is CATSDTGKSHTGELFF.

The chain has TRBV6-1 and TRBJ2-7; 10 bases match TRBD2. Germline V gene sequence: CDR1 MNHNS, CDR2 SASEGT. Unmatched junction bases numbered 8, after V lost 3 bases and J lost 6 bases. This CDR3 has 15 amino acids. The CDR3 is CASSESIAGGLEQYF. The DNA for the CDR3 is TGTGCCAGCAGTGAGAGTATAGCGGGAGGACTCGAGCAGTACTTC.

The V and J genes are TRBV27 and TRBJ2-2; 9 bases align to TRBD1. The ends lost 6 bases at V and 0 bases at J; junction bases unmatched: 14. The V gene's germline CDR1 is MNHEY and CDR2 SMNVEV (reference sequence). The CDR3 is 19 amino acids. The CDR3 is CASRPGPLGTGPNTGELFF. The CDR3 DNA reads TGTGCCAGCAGACCGGGGCCCTTAGGGACAGGGCCGAACACCGGGGAGCTGTTTTTT.

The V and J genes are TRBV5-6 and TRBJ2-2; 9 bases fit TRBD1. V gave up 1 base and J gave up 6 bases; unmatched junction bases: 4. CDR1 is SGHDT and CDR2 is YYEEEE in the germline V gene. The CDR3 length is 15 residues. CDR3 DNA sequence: TGTGCCAGCAGCTTGAAAACAGGGGGCCCCGGGGAGCTGTTTTTT. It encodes CASSLKTGGPGELFF.

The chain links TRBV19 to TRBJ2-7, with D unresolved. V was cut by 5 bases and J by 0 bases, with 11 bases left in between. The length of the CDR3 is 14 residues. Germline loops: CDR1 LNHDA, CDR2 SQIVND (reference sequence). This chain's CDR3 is CASSFTAPSYEQYF. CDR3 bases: TGTGCCAGTAGTTTTACAGCTCCCTCCTACGAGCAGTACTTC. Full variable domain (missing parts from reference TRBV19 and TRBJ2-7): DGGITQSPKYLFRKEGQNVTLSCEQNLNHDAMYWYRQDPGQGLRLIYYSQIVNDFQKGDIAEGYSVSREKKESFPLTVTSAQKNPTAFYLCASSFTAPSYEQYFGPGTRLTVT.

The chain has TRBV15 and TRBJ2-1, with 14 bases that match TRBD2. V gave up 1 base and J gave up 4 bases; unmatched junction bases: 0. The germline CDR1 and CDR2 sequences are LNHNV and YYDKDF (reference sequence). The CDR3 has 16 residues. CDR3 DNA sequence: TGTGCCACCAGCAGAGGACTAGCGGGGGGGTACAATGAGCAGTTCTTC. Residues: CATSRGLAGGYNEQFF. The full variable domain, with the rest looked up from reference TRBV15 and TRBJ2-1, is DAMVIQNPRYQVTQFGKPVTLSCSQTLNHNVMYWYQQKSSQAPKLLFHYYDKDFNNEADTPDNFQSRRPNTSFCFLDIRSPGLGDTAMYLCATSRGLAGGYNEQFFGPGTRLTVL.

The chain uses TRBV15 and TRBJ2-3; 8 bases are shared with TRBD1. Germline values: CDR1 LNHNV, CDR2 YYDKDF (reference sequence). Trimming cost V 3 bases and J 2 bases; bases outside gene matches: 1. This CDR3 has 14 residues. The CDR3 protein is CATSRDRVTDTQYF. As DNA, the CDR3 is TGTGCCACCAGCAGGGACAGGGTCACAGATACGCAGTATTTT. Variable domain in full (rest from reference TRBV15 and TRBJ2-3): DAMVIQNPRYQVTQFGKPVTLSCSQTLNHNVMYWYQQKSSQAPKLLFHYYDKDFNNEADTPDNFQSRRPNTSFCFLDIRSPGLGDTAMYLCATSRDRVTDTQYFGPGTRLTVL.

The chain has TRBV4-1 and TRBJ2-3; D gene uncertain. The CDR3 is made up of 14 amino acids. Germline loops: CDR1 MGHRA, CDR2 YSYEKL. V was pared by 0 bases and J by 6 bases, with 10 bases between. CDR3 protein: CASSQDPAADTQYF. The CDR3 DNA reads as TGCGCCAGCAGCCAAGATCCGGCGGCGGATACGCAGTATTTT.

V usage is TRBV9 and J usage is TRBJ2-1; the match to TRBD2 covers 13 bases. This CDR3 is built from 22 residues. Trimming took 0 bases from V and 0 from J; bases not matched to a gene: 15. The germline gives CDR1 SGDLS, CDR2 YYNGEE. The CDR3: CASSVALKATSGRQSSYNEQFF. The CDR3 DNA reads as TGTGCCAGCAGCGTAGCTCTTAAAGCGACTAGCGGGAGGCAGAGCTCCTACAATGAGCAGTTCTTC.

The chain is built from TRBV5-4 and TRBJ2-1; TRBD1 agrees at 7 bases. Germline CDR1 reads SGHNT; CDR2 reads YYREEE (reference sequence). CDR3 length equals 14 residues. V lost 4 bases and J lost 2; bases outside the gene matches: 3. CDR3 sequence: CASSRQGAYNEQFF. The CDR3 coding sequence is TGTGCCAGCAGCCGACAGGGTGCCTACAATGAGCAGTTCTTC.

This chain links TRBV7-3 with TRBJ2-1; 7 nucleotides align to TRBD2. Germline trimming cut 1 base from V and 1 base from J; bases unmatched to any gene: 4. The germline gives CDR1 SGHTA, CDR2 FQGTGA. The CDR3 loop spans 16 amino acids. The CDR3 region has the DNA TGTGCCAGCAGCTTAAAGGGCGGGAGTTCCTACAATGAGCAGTTCTTC. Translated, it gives CASSLKGGSSYNEQFF.

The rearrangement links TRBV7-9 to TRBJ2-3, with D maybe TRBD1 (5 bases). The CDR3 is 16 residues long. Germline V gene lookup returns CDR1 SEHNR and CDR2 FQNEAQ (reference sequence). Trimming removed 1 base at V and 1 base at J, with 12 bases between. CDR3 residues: CASSLGMGQRTDTQYF. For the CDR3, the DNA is TGTGCCAGCAGCTTAGGGATGGGGCAACGCACAGATACGCAGTATTTT.

The CDR3 spells CASSEWSGQGGKLFF. In DNA form, the CDR3 reads TGTGCCAGCAGTGAATGGTCGGGACAGGGGGGAAAACTGTTTTTT. The chain is built from TRBV25-1 and TRBJ1-4, with TRBD1 identical over 11 bases. Germline V gene lookup returns CDR1 MGHDK and CDR2 SYGVNS. The CDR3 has 15 amino acids. V gave up 1 base and J gave up 10 bases; unmatched junction bases: 5.

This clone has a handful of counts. The CDR3 loop reads CASSLLAGRTEAFF. Here the CDR3 DNA reads TGTGCCAGCAGCTTATTAGCCGGTAGGACTGAAGCTTTCTTT. The chain recombines TRBV7-2 with TRBJ1-1; no definite D call. CDR1 and CDR2 (germline): SGHTA, FQGNSA. Deletions cut 2 bases from V and 5 bases from J, with 12 bases between. The CDR3 length is 14 residues.

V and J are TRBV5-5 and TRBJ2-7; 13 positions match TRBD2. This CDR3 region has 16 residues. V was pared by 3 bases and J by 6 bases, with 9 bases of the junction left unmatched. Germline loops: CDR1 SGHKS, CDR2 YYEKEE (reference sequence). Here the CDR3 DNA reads TGTGCCAGCAGCTCTATCCTAGGACTAGCGGGAGCCGAGCAGTACTTC. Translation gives CASSSILGLAGAEQYF.

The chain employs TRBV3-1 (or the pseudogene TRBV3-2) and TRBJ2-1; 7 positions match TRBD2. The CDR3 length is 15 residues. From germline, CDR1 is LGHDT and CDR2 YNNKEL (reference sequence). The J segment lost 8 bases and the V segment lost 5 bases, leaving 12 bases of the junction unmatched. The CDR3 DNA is TGTGCCAGCAGCACTTCGCGACTAGCCAACCATGAGCAGTTCTTC. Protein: CASSTSRLANHEQFF.

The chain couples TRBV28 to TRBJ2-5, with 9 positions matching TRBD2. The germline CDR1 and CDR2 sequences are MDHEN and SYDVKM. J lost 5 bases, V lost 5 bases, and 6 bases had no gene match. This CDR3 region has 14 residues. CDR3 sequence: CASSPGTSSETQYF. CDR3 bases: TGTGCCAGCAGTCCGGGGACTAGCAGTGAGACCCAGTACTTC.

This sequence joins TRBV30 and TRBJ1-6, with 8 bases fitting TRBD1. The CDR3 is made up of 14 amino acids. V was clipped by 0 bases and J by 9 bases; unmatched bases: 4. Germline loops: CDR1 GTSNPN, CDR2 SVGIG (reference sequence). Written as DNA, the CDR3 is TGTGCCTGGAGTGTGCGCAGGGGGCTTTCACCCCTCCACTTT. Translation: CAWSVRRGLSPLHF.

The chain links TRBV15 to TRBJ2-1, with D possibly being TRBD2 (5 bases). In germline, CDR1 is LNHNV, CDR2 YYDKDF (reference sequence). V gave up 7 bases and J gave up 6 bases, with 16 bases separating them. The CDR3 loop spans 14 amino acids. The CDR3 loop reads CATNTRGFFNEQFF. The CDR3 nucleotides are TGTGCCACCAACACTCGGGGTTTTTTCAATGAGCAGTTCTTC.

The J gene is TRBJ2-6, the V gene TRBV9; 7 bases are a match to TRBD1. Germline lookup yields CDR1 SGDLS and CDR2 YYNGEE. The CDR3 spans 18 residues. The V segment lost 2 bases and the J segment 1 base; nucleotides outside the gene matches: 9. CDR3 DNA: TGTGCCAGCAGCGTGACAGGGAATCCGGGTTCTGGGGCCAACGTCCTGACTTTC. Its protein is CASSVTGNPGSGANVLTF.

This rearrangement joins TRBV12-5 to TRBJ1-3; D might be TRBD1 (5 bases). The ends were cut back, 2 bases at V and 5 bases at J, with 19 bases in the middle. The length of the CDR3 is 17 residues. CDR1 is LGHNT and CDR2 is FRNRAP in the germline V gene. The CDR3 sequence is CASGLRRDGRYRNTIYF. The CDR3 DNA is TGTGCTAGTGGTTTGAGGCGGGACGGACGTTACAGAAACACCATATATTTT.

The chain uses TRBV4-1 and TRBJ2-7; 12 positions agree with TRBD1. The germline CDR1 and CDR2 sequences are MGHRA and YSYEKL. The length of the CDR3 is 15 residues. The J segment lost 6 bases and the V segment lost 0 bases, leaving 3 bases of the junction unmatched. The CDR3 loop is CASSQDGTGGREQYF. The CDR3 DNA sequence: TGCGCCAGCAGCCAAGACGGGACAGGGGGCCGCGAGCAGTACTTC.

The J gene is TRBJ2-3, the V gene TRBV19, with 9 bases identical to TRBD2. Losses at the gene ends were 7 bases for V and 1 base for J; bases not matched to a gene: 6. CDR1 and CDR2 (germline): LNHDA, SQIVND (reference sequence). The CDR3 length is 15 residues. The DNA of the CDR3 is TGTGCCAGTAACCACTTAGCGGGAGGCACAGATACGCAGTATTTT. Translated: CASNHLAGGTDTQYF.

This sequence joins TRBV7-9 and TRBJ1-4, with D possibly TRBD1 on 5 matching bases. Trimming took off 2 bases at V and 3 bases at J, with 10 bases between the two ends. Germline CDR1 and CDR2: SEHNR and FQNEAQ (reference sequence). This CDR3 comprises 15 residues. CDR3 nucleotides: TGTGCCAGCAGCTTACCCCAGGGTCCTAATGAAAAACTGTTTTTT. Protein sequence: CASSLPQGPNEKLFF. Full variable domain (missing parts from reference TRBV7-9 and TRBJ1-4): DTGVSQNPRHKITKRGQNVTFRCDPISEHNRLYWYRQTLGQGPEFLTYFQNEAQLEKSRLLSDRFSAERPKGSFSTLEIQRTEQGDSAMYLCASSLPQGPNEKLFFGSGTQLSVL.

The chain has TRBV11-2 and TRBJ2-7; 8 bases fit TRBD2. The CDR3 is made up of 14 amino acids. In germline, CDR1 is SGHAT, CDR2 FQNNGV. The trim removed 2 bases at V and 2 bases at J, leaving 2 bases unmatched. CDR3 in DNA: TGTGCCAGCAGCTTAACGACTAGCGCCTACGAGCAGTACGTC. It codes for CASSLTTSAYEQYV.